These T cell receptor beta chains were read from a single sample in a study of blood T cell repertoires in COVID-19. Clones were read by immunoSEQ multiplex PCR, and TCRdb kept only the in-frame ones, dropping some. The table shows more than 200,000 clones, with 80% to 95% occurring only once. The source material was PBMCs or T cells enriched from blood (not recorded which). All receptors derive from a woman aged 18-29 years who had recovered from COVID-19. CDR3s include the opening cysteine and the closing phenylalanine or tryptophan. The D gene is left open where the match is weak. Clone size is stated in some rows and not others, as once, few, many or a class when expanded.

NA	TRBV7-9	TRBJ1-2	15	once	TGTGCCAGCAGCTTAGGAACGGTTTCTAACTATGGCTACACCTTC	CASSLGTVSNYGYTF
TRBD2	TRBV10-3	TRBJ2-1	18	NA	TGTGCCACCGGGCCCCCCCCGGGAGGGGGGGCTGGCGCCAATGAGCAGTTCTTC	CATGPPPGGGAGANEQFF
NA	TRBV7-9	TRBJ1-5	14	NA	TGTGCCAGCAGCTTAGTTGGAGGGAACCAGCCCCAGCATTTT	CASSLVGGNQPQHF
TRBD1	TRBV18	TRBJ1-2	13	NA	TGTGCCAGCTCACTACAGGGGGACTATGGCTACACCTTC	CASSLQGDYGYTF
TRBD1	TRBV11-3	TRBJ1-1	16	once	TGTGCCAGCAGCCCTGGACAGGGCTGGGGGAACACTGAAGCTTTCTTT	CASSPGQGWGNTEAFF
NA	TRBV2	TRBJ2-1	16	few	TGTGCCAGCAAGAGAAACGACGTGACTACCTACAATGAGCAGTTCTTC	CASKRNDVTTYNEQFF
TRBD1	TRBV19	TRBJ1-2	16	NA	TGTGCCAGTAGTCCCTCCGGACAGGCTCATAACTATGGCTACACCTTC	CASSPSGQAHNYGYTF
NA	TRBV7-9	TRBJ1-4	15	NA	TGTGCCAGCAGCCCTGGGGGGACAACTAATGAAAAACTGTTTTTT	CASSPGGTTNEKLFF
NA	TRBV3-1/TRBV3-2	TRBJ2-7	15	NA	TGTGCCAGCAGTACGCGACAAACACAACCCAACGAGCAGTACTTC	CASSTRQTQPNEQYF
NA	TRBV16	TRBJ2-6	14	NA	TGTGCCAGCAGCCGCGTCTCTGGGGCCAACGTCCTGACTTTC	CASSRVSGANVLTF